These 32 T cell receptor beta chains were sequenced from one sample in a study of regulatory T cells in long-lasting Graves disease (dated by TCRdb to the early 2020s). The sample's time point, from its label and the paper: newly diagnosed GD, antithyroid drugs for less than 3 months. RNA was extracted from PBMCs in TRIzol for both TCR sequencing and RNA sequencing. The method was multiplex PCR. Sequencer: Illumina HiSeq 4000. CDR3 regions were amplified by Arm-PCR with iRepertoire HTBI primers to construct TCR beta libraries. TCRdb ran its own pipeline on the public reads, namely fastp trimming at Q25 and MiXCR clone calling, and kept in-frame beta chains. CDR3 protein sequences are deduplicated, and each keeps its most common genes and DNA. The sample data list about 620,000 distinct CDR3 sequences, and around 15% of these were observed just once. The ten largest make up 15% to 20% of the sample.

These records were also assigned to another study, of T cells in Graves' hyperthyroidism and ophthalmopathy.

Sequences were derived from peripheral blood mononuclear cells (PBMCs), sampled at new diagnosis, from a patient treated with antithyroid drugs. The receptors shown here come from a woman in her twenties or thirties with Graves disease. Donor details come from another sample of the same person, matched by shared clones.

The V and J genes are TRBV3-1 and TRBJ2-1; D is possibly TRBD2 (7 bases). This CDR3 has 15 amino acids. Germline values: CDR1 LGHDT, CDR2 YNNKEL (reference sequence). V gave up 5 bases and J gave up 5 bases, with 16 bases separating them. For the CDR3, the DNA is TGTGCCAGCAGCGTAGGGAGGGGGTACGACAATGAGCAGTTCTTC. It codes for CASSVGRGYDNEQFF.

This clonotype has ten or more counts. The chain has TRBV12-3 or TRBV12-4 and TRBJ1-1, with a possible D match to TRBD1 (6 bases). This CDR3 region has 13 residues. V lost 8 bases to trimming and J lost 1 base, with 11 bases between them. CDR3 sequence: CASVRQANTEAFF. CDR3 DNA: TGTGCCAGCGTACGACAGGCGAACACTGAAGCTTTCTTT.

This clonotype was observed many times. The V call is TRBV15, the J call TRBJ2-2; D may be TRBD2 (5 bases). Germline CDR1 and CDR2: LNHNV and YYDKDF (reference sequence). Deletions cut 0 bases from V and 4 bases from J, with 9 bases between. This CDR3 has 15 amino acids. CDR3 protein: CATSRDGGGTGELFF. The CDR3, as DNA: TGTGCCACCAGCAGAGACGGAGGCGGCACCGGGGAGCTGTTTTTT. Based on the CDR3 plus reference TRBV15 and TRBJ2-2, the full variable domain is DAMVIQNPRYQVTQFGKPVTLSCSQTLNHNVMYWYQQKSSQAPKLLFHYYDKDFNNEADTPDNFQSRRPNTSFCFLDIRSPGLGDTAMYLCATSRDGGGTGELFFGEGSRLTVL.

With respect to this clonotype: A much larger clone lies one base from this, so it may be a read error. The chain recombines TRBV7-6 with TRBJ2-7; a possible D gene is TRBD2 (5 bases). Germline V gene sequence: CDR1 SGHVS, CDR2 FNYEAQ. V lost 6 bases, J lost 7 bases, and 25 bases lay in between. This CDR3 has 16 residues. For the CDR3, the DNA is TGTGCCAGCAGGGTCCTACAATGGTGGCGGGCGCGGGAGCAGTACTTC. Translating it yields CASRVLQWWRAREQYF.

This clonotype has just a few counts. V gene TRBV30 combines with J gene TRBJ2-7, with 9 bases fitting TRBD1. The V segment lost 4 bases and the J segment 3 bases; nucleotides outside the gene matches: 7. Germline loops: CDR1 GTSNPN, CDR2 SVGIG (reference sequence). The CDR3 runs to 14 residues. CDR3 in DNA: TGTGCCTGGAACCCGGGACAGGGAGGCTACGAGCAGTACTTC. Its protein is CAWNPGQGGYEQYF.

This clonotype was observed many times. The rearrangement links TRBV7-2 to TRBJ2-7; no reliable D call. The CDR3 runs 11 residues. The V gene lost 5 bases and the J gene lost 5 bases, with 7 bases spanning the gap. The V gene's germline CDR1 is SGHTA and CDR2 FQGNSA. CDR3 region: CASSATNEQYF. The CDR3 coding sequence is TGTGCCAGCAGCGCTACTAACGAGCAGTACTTC. The variable domain in full, completed from reference TRBV7-2 and TRBJ2-7, reads GAGVSQSPSNKVTEKGKDVELRCDPISGHTALYWYRQSLGQGLEFLIYFQGNSAPDKSGLPSDRFSAERTGGSVSTLTIQRTQQEDSAVYLCASSATNEQYFGPGTRLTVT.

The chain uses TRBV19 and TRBJ1-5; possible D gene TRBD1, 6 bases. Between the trimmed V and J ends, which lost 4 bases and 0 bases, there was a span of 13 bases. The CDR3 is made up of 16 amino acids. From germline, CDR1 is LNHDA and CDR2 SQIVND (reference sequence). Here the CDR3 reads CASSSIGTNSNQPQHF. The CDR3, as DNA: TGTGCCAGTAGTAGTATAGGGACAAATAGCAATCAGCCCCAGCATTTT.

This clonotype has ten or more counts. V is TRBV6-1 and J is TRBJ1-2, with 8 nucleotides matching TRBD1. The CDR3 is 14 amino acids. CDR1 and CDR2 from the germline V gene are MNHNS and SASEGT. Germline trimming cut 9 bases from V and 6 bases from J; bases unmatched to any gene: 12. CDR3 protein: CASSWTGLMDGYTF. In nucleotides, the CDR3 is TGTGCCAGTAGCTGGACAGGGTTGATGGATGGCTACACCTTC.

This clonotype was observed many times. The rearrangement links TRBV2 to TRBJ1-1, with D maybe TRBD1 (6 bases). Looked up from germline, CDR1 is SNHLY and CDR2 is FYNNEI. V lost 7 bases and J 5 bases, leaving 14 bases between the germline ends. CDR3 length: 13 amino acids. As DNA, the CDR3 is TGTGCCAGCATGCCGCGACAGGAGACTGAAGCTTTCTTT. Translating gives CASMPRQETEAFF.

This clonotype was seen a handful of times. This sequence joins TRBV30 and TRBJ1-3, with 9 bases matching TRBD1. CDR1 GTSNPN and CDR2 SVGIG come from the germline V gene (reference sequence). Trimming removed 7 bases from V and 0 bases from J; junction bases left unmatched: 7. The CDR3 totals 15 residues. CDR3 DNA sequence: TGTGCCTCAGGCGGACAGGGGAGCTCTGGAAACACCATATATTTT. Amino acids: CASGGQGSSGNTIYF.

This clonotype was observed many times. V is TRBV20-1 and J is TRBJ1-4; D gene uncertain. The CDR3 is 14 amino acids. The V end was cut by 0 bases, the J end by 0 bases, with 5 bases between. Germline CDR1 and CDR2: DFQATT and SNEGSKA (reference sequence). The CDR3 bases are TGCAGTGCTAGAGACACTGCAACTAATGAAAAACTGTTTTTT. Its protein is CSARDTATNEKLFF.

The sample holds a few counts of this clonotype. The chain has TRBV19 and TRBJ1-5; TRBD1 might be the D (5 bases). The V and J ends lost 10 bases and 0 bases respectively, with 13 bases between them. CDR3 length: 14 residues. CDR1 is LNHDA and CDR2 is SQIVND in the germline V gene (reference sequence). CDR3 residues: CATTGAHSNQPQHF. The CDR3 DNA sequence: TGTGCCACTACCGGGGCACATAGCAATCAGCCCCAGCATTTT.

V usage is TRBV7-9 and J usage is TRBJ1-6; no clear D gene. The V gene lost 1 base and the J gene lost 7 bases, with 8 bases spanning the gap. The length of the CDR3 is 14 residues. From germline, CDR1 is SEHNR and CDR2 FQNEAQ (reference sequence). CDR3 in amino acids: CASSLGLGNSPLHF. CDR3 nucleotides: TGTGCCAGCAGCTTAGGTCTTGGCAATTCACCCCTCCACTTT.

This clonotype was counted ten times or more. The chain carries TRBV5-1 and TRBJ1-1; D call uncertain. V lost 3 bases and J 10 bases, leaving 13 bases between the germline ends. The CDR3 runs 12 residues. Germline V gives CDR1 SGHRS, CDR2 YFSETQ. The chain's CDR3 is CASSSFDEAAFF. The CDR3 DNA is TGCGCCAGCAGCTCGTTTGACGAGGCAGCTTTCTTT.

This clonotype was recorded at least ten times. The chain combines TRBV12-3 or TRBV12-4 with TRBJ1-4; D not resolved. The CDR3 is made up of 15 amino acids. The V gene lost 2 bases and the J gene lost 0 bases, with 7 bases spanning the gap. The CDR3 DNA is TGTGCCAGCAGTTTATTCGGTGCAACTAATGAAAAACTGTTTTTT. Amino acids: CASSLFGATNEKLFF.

This clonotype was detected a few times. A single base separates this from a much larger clone, so it may be a read error. This chain uses TRBV6-1 with TRBJ2-7; 7 nucleotides match TRBD2. J gave up 3 bases and V 5 bases, and 7 bases lay outside the gene matches. This CDR3 region has 14 residues. Per the germline V gene, CDR1 is MNHNS and CDR2 is SASEGT. CDR3 DNA sequence: TGTGCCAGCAGTCCCCTAGCGGACCACTACGAGCAGTACTTC. Amino acid sequence: CASSPLADHYEQYF.

There are many counts of this clonotype. The CDR3 region is CASSRSWGPTTNEKLFF. The CDR3 DNA sequence: TGTGCCAGCAGTCGCTCCTGGGGGCCAACAACTAATGAAAAACTGTTTTTT. This chain uses TRBV6-1 with TRBJ1-4; D is possibly TRBD1 (6 bases). The CDR3 has 17 residues. The V gene lost 5 bases and the J gene lost 0 bases, with 16 bases spanning the gap. CDR1 is MNHNS, CDR2 SASEGT, per germline.

The CDR3 nucleotides are TGTGCCAGCAGTTTACCGGACCCATCCCCCTACGAGCAGTACTTC. The encoded protein is CASSLPDPSPYEQYF. This chain links TRBV27 with TRBJ2-7; D is undetermined. V lost 2 bases, J lost 2 bases, and 13 bases lay in between. CDR1 and CDR2 from the germline V gene are MNHEY and SMNVEV (reference sequence). The length of the CDR3 is 15 residues.

This clonotype was observed a single time. The CDR3 region is CASSLGRSGTEAFF. In DNA form, the CDR3 reads TGTGCCAGTAGTTTAGGGAGGAGCGGCACCGAAGCTTTCTTT. The chain combines TRBV19 with TRBJ1-1; no definite D call. CDR1 and CDR2 (germline): LNHDA, SQIVND (reference sequence). Trimming left V 5 bases short and J 8 bases short, with 18 bases between. The CDR3 spans 14 residues.

About this clonotype itself: This may be a read error, as it is one base from a much larger clone. CDR3 sequence (DNA): TGCAGTGCTGACTACAGGGGGGACACTGAAGCTTTCTTT. Residues: CSADYRGDTEAFF. The chain combines TRBV20-1 with TRBJ1-1; 8 bases are shared with TRBD1. This CDR3 has 13 amino acids. Germline V CDR1 and CDR2: DFQATT, SNEGSKA (reference sequence). V shed 5 bases and J 3 bases; nucleotides not matched to a gene: 5.

The CDR3 DNA reads TGCAGTGCTAGAGAGCTGAGCTCCTACAATGAGCAGTTCTTC. This translates into CSARELSSYNEQFF. The genes are TRBV20-1 and TRBJ2-1; D gene uncertain. The germline CDR1 and CDR2 sequences are DFQATT and SNEGSKA (reference sequence). The CDR3 has 14 residues. The germline V and J ends were trimmed by 0 bases and 0 bases, with 6 bases remaining between them.

This clonotype came up a few times. CDR3 coding DNA: TGCAGTGCTAGGGCAGTTAGTCGAACGGTTGATAATTCACCCCTCCACTTT. It yields the protein CSARAVSRTVDNSPLHF. The J gene is TRBJ1-6, the V gene TRBV20-1; D uncertain. V shed 3 bases and J shed 5 bases, with 20 bases lying between them. Germline CDR1 and CDR2: DFQATT and SNEGSKA (reference sequence). The CDR3 totals 17 residues.

This clonotype was seen at least ten times. The gene calls are TRBV7-9 and TRBJ2-7, with D perhaps TRBD1 (5 bases). CDR1 and CDR2 (germline): SEHNR, FQNEAQ (reference sequence). The V end lost 1 base, the J end lost 2 bases, and 9 bases lay between the germline ends. The CDR3 length is 14 residues. The CDR3 loop is CASSLGPRAYEQYF. For the CDR3, the DNA is TGTGCCAGCAGCTTAGGCCCCAGGGCCTACGAGCAGTACTTC.

The sample holds a few counts of this clonotype. Sequence at one end of the junction differs from germline and may be a read error. This chain uses TRBV19 with TRBJ2-1; a weak D match, TRBD2 (6 bases). The length of the CDR3 is 15 residues. Germline loops: CDR1 LNHDA, CDR2 SQIVND (reference sequence). The CDR3 nucleotides read TGTGCCAGTAGTTTGAGCGGGCTCTCCAACAATGAGCAGTTCTTC. Residues: CASSLSGLSNNEQFF.

The chain is built from TRBV20-1 and TRBJ1-3; D remains unclear. The CDR3 has 14 amino acids. Trimming removed 0 bases from V and 0 bases from J, with 6 bases in between. The V gene's germline CDR1 is DFQATT and CDR2 SNEGSKA (reference sequence). The CDR3 DNA sequence: TGCAGTGCTAGAGATCCGGTCTCTGGAAACACCATATATTTT. This gives the protein CSARDPVSGNTIYF.

This clonotype was recorded many times. V usage is TRBV28 and J usage is TRBJ2-5; a possible D gene is TRBD2 (5 bases). The germline V gene encodes CDR1 MDHEN and CDR2 SYDVKM. Trimming took off 6 bases at V and 5 bases at J, with 10 bases between the two ends. The CDR3 spans 12 residues. As DNA, the CDR3 is TGTGCCAGCAGCCCGGACTGGGAGACCCAGTACTTC. Its protein is CASSPDWETQYF.

This clonotype was seen more than once but under ten times. The chain uses TRBV6-2 or TRBV6-3 and TRBJ2-6; D not certain. Trimming took off 0 bases at V and 0 bases at J, with 12 bases between the two ends. This CDR3 region has 18 residues. Germline CDR1 MNHEY, CDR2 SVGEGT. CDR3 nucleotides: TGTGCCAGCAGTTACTCGTCGATGGGGAACTCTGGGGCCAACGTCCTGACTTTC. Translating gives CASSYSSMGNSGANVLTF.

This clonotype has at least ten counts. The chain uses TRBV10-3 and TRBJ2-3; no firm D call. Trimming cost V 2 bases and J 6 bases, with 3 bases left between them. There are 11 residues in the CDR3. Germline lookup yields CDR1 ENHRY and CDR2 SYGVKD. The CDR3 here is CAISERDTQYF. The CDR3 region has the DNA TGTGCCATCAGTGAGAGGGATACGCAGTATTTT.

V and J are TRBV29-1 and TRBJ2-2, with D unresolved. The CDR3 consists of 14 residues. Germline V gene data show CDR1 as SQVTM and CDR2 as ANQGSEA. The germline V and J ends were trimmed by 6 bases and 0 bases, with 11 bases remaining between them. DNA for the CDR3: TGCAGCGTGTACCCAATGACGAACACCGGGGAGCTGTTTTTT. Translating it yields CSVYPMTNTGELFF.

This chain uses TRBV6-5 with TRBJ2-6; no definite D call. Germline V gives CDR1 MNHEY, CDR2 SVGAGI. Trimming left V 2 bases short and J 4 bases short, with 3 bases between. CDR3 length: 13 residues. The CDR3 loop reads CASSYEGANVLTF. CDR3 nucleotides: TGTGCCAGCAGTTACGAAGGGGCCAACGTCCTGACTTTC.

This clonotype appeared many times. This sequence joins TRBV6-5 and TRBJ2-1, with D tentatively TRBD2 (6 bases). Germline V gene sequence: CDR1 MNHEY, CDR2 SVGAGI. V was shortened by 0 bases and J by 0 bases, with 12 bases between the two germline ends. CDR3 size: 17 residues. Written as DNA, the CDR3 is TGTGCCAGCAGTTACTCCGGCCTAGCGCACTCCTACAATGAGCAGTTCTTC. Translating gives CASSYSGLAHSYNEQFF.

The rearrangement joins TRBV9 to TRBJ2-5; 8 positions match TRBD2. Germline-derived CDR1 and CDR2 are SGDLS and YYNGEE. The V segment lost 0 bases and the J segment 5 bases; nucleotides outside the gene matches: 6. CDR3 length equals 15 residues. The CDR3 coding sequence is TGTGCCAGCAGCGTAGCCGGGAGGGCCGGGGAGACCCAGTACTTC. Translated: CASSVAGRAGETQYF. Full variable domain (remainder filled in from reference TRBV9 and TRBJ2-5): DSGVTQTPKHLITATGQRVTLRCSPRSGDLSVYWYQQSLDQGLQFLIQYYNGEERAKGNILERFSAQQFPDLHSELNLSSLELGDSALYFCASSVAGRAGETQYFGPGTRLLVL.